Included here is one TCR beta chain sequence, with context. As processed by the authors: Amplification of reference gene primers provided the estimated nucleated cell counts. Clones were sequenced by immunoSEQ multiplex PCR, and TCRdb holds only the in-frame ones, with some missing. The V and J calls and the clone size are those of that table, but D and trimming were determined from the DNA. This table holds about 270,000 clones, about four fifths found once. This specimen comes from a study of blood T cell repertoires in COVID-19. The V gene lost 5 bases and the J gene lost 10 bases, with 9 bases spanning the gap. CDR3 length: 12 amino acids.

Sequences were obtained from peripheral blood. J is TRBJ1-6 and V is TRBV12-3 or TRBV12-4; D gene ambiguous. The source is a woman aged 55-75 years with active or convalescent COVID-19. In nucleotides, the CDR3 is TGTGCCAGCAGTCCCCGCCGGTCACCCCTCCACTTT. This translates into CASSPRRSPLHF.